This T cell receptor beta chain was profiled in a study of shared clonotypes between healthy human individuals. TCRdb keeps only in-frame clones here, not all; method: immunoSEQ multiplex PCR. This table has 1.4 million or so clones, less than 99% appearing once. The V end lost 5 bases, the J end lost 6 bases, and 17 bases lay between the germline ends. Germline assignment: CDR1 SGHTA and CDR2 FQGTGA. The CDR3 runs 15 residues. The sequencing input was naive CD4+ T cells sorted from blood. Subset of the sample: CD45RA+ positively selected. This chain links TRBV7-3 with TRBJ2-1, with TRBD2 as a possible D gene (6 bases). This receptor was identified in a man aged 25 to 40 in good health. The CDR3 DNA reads TGTGCCAGCAGCCCCCGGAGGGCGGAGATCAATGAGCAGTTCTTC. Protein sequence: CASSPRRAEINEQFF.